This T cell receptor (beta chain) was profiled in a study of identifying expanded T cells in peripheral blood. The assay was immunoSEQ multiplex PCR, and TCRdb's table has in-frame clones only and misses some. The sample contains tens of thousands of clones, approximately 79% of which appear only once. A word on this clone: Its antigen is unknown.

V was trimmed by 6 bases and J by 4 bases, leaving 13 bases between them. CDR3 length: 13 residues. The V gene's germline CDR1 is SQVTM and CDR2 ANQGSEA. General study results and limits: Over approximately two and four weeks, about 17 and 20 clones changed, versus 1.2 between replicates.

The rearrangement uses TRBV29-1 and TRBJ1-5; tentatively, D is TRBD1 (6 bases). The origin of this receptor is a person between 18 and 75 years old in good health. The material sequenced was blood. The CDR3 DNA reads TGCAGCGTCGCGACAGGAACAAATCAGCCCCAGCATTTT. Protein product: CSVATGTNQPQHF.